This T cell receptor beta chain originates from a study of a mutant IDH1 vaccine in newly diagnosed glioma. At the level of the study: Most had both radiotherapy and temozolomide beforehand; others had only one.

Noted time point: week 47, end of study. Every single dose of the vaccine, 300 ug of mutant IDH1 20-mer peptide, came with topical imiquimod. New astrocytomas of WHO grade 3 or 4 that were IDH1-mutant and ATRX-lost were found in the donors. Method: immunoSEQ multiplex PCR; TCRdb's copy keeps in-frame clones and lacks some. The sample contains about 13,000 clones, roughly 72% of which appear only once. Remarks on this clone: Its specificity is unknown.

Sequencing used PBMCs, obtained from a glioma patient whose treatment included an IDH1 peptide vaccine. This receptor was taken from a middle-aged woman with glioma.

CDR3 bases: TGTGCCAGCAGCTTGCCAGGGATAGCTGAGACCCAGTACTTC. Protein: CASSLPGIAETQYF. The chain recombines TRBV5-4 with TRBJ2-5, with TRBD1 as a possible D gene (5 bases). Germline V gene data show CDR1 as SGHNT and CDR2 as YYREEE (reference sequence). V gave up 1 base and J gave up 5 bases, with 12 bases separating them. The CDR3 extends over 14 amino acids.